This TCR beta chain is drawn from a study of blood T cell repertoires in COVID-19 (dated by TCRdb to the early 2020s). About the full investigation: Collaborator samples came from the United States, Italy and Spain and covered acute and convalescent phases of COVID-19. The prospective study material was composed of cDNA or gDNA derived from T cells, B-cell-depleted T cells, or PBMCs. The dataset comprised deeply sampled blood TCRbeta repertoires from subjects exposed to, actively infected with, or recovered from COVID-19. The repertoires were released in a freely available public database intended as a resource for research on the immune response to SARS-CoV-2. The samples were drawn from the first 160 participants of the ongoing ImmuneRACE study and from 1,254 subjects provided by 6 global collaborators. Sample metadata almost always included a de-identified subject ID, COVID-19 status, age in years and sex. Where available, HLA class I and class II types were taken from metadata supplied by the sample provider and were not determined by assay-based typing. Findings and caveats that apply to the study as a whole: The amount of clinical and demographic metadata varied by source and participant and was provided uncurated.

Each collaborating institution followed its own protocols to collect whole blood in K2EDTA tubes. For TCRbeta analysis, collaborator samples were shipped as frozen whole blood, as isolated PBMCs, or as DNA extracted from either sample type. As concerns this clone: Its antigen is still unknown. No clone much larger than this one lies a single base away; base qualities are absent.

TCRbeta CDR3 regions were amplified from genomic DNA using the immunoSEQ Assay, a bias-controlled multiplex PCR. As for the authors' bioinformatics: Nucleated cell counts per sample were estimated from amplification of reference gene primers within the assay. To quantify the absolute abundance of each unique TCRbeta CDR3 rearrangement, sequence reads were collapsed and filtered. Productive Simpson clonality was computed per sample as the square root of Simpson's diversity index over productive rearrangements. As stored in TCRdb, this immuneACCESS dataset retains in-frame rearrangements with V and J assigned. A fraction of the clones does not appear; measured against another copy, unresolved V genes explain less than half of the discrepancy, and the remainder lacks a known reason. From that table come the V and J calls and clone size; the DNA was used to work out D and trimming. This sample has 650,000 to 800,000 clones in its table, and about nine tenths of those were observed once. Clones ranked in the top ten supply roughly 0.25% of the sample.

CDR1 and CDR2 (SQVTM, ANQGSEA) derive from the germline V gene. Ends trimmed: V by 6 bases, J by 3 bases; bases unmatched to a gene: 4. The CDR3 numbers 12 residues from cysteine through phenylalanine. The only DNA kept is the CDR3, 36 bases in frame from the first base. The V and J genes are TRBV29-1 and TRBJ1-1; 7 nucleotides in the junction match TRBD1. Sequencing was performed on peripheral blood. The receptor's source is a woman between 18 and 29 years old with acute or convalescent COVID-19. For the CDR3, the sequence is CSVLTGDTEAFF. Here is the DNA: TGCAGCGTCCTCACAGGGGACACTGAAGCTTTCTTT.